The TCR beta chain under discussion was sequenced for a study of control samples from healthy donors and cancer patients. TCRdb keeps only in-frame clones here, not all; method: immunoSEQ multiplex PCR. The sample shows more than 100,000 clones, around nine tenths of them seen only once. For this clone: The same CDR3 also results from other DNA sequences found in this sample.

CDR1 and CDR2 (germline): LNHDA, SQIVND (reference sequence). The length of the CDR3 is 15 residues. The trim removed 4 bases at V and 3 bases at J, leaving 2 bases unmatched. The TCR comes from a man aged 50 or older with head and neck cancer. V usage is TRBV19 and J usage is TRBJ2-1; TRBD2 matches 11 bases. Sequenced: PBMCs. CDR3 residues: CASSTTSGSYNEQFF. CDR3 bases: TGTGCCAGTAGTACAACTAGCGGGAGCTACAATGAGCAGTTCTTC.